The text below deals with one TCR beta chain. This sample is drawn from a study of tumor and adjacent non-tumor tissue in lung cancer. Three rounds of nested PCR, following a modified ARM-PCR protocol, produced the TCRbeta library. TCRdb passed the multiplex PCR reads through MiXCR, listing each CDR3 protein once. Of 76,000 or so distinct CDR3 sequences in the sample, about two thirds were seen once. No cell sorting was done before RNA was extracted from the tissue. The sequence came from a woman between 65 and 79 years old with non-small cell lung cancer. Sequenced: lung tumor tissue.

DNA for the CDR3: TGCGCCAGCAGCTATACAACTGGAGCGGGTACGGACAATGAGCAGTTCTTC. As protein: CASSYTTGAGTDNEQFF. The rearrangement links TRBV5-1 to TRBJ2-1; TRBD2 is a possible D gene (6 bases). Deletions cut 3 bases from V and 5 bases from J, with 21 bases between. CDR1 is SGHRS, CDR2 YFSETQ, per germline. This CDR3 has 17 amino acids.